This T cell receptor (beta chain) came from a study of blood T cell repertoires in COVID-19. On the study more broadly: Material from acute and convalescent COVID-19 was sourced from the United States, Italy and Spain.

Patients at the Seattle site were enrolled during active infection and followed longitudinally. In the source study's methods: Amplification with reference gene primers provided the estimates of nucleated cell counts. The method was immunoSEQ multiplex PCR; TCRdb's version includes in-frame clones alone and lacks a portion of them. V and J calls and clone size are those listed in that table; D and trimming were worked out from the DNA. The sample holds about 350,000 clones, roughly nine tenths seen once. V lost 5 bases and J lost 3, with 13 bases in between. The CDR3 is made up of 15 amino acids. CDR1 is KGHDR, CDR2 SFDVKD, per germline.

The rearrangement uses TRBV24-1 and TRBJ2-1, with D perhaps matching TRBD2 (6 bases). The sequence was obtained from a woman aged 55-75 years with COVID-19, enrolled during active disease. Sequences were obtained from peripheral blood. In DNA form, the CDR3 reads TGTGCCACCAGTGTGCGGGACGGTGGCTACAATGAGCAGTTCTTC. Amino acids: CATSVRDGGYNEQFF.